The 4 T cell receptor beta chains below come from one sample, sequenced in a study of patients and donors after allogeneic stem cell transplantation. TCRdb fed the RT-PCR reads into MiXCR, producing one record per CDR3 protein. The table has hundreds of thousands of distinct CDR3 sequences, 16% seen once; the top ten hold over 6%. Sequenced material: blood, either unsorted or a sorted T cell fraction (not recorded which). These receptors came from a human donor who was either an allogeneic HSCT recipient or a stem cell or donor lymphocyte infusion donor (not recorded which). It is not recorded whose cells these are; they may come from a transplant donor.

The V gene is TRBV24-1, the J gene TRBJ2-5, with 7 bases that match TRBD2. With V trimmed by 4 bases and J by 4 bases, 8 bases remained unmatched. Germline assignment: CDR1 KGHDR and CDR2 SFDVKD. The CDR3 consists of 15 residues. The CDR3 coding sequence is TGTGCCACCAGTGAACCCGGGACTACCCGAGAGACCCAGTACTTC. It yields the protein CATSEPGTTRETQYF.

The table lists this clonotype with a few counts. CDR3 bases: TGCAGTGCCAAGGACAGGGAGAGAAACACCGGGGAGCTGTTTTTT. Amino acid sequence: CSAKDRERNTGELFF. The chain uses TRBV20-1 and TRBJ2-2; 8 nucleotides line up with TRBD1. The J segment lost 2 bases and the V segment lost 6 bases, leaving 8 bases of the junction unmatched. CDR3 length: 15 residues. CDR1 and CDR2 from the germline V gene are DFQATT and SNEGSKA (reference sequence).

The table lists this clonotype with a few counts. As DNA, the CDR3 is TGTGCCACCAGTGATTCTGGGGTGGTAAGCGAAGAGACCCAGTACTTC. The encoded protein is CATSDSGVVSEETQYF. This sequence joins TRBV24-1 and TRBJ2-5, with D hard to call. Germline loops: CDR1 KGHDR, CDR2 SFDVKD. The V and J ends lost 2 bases and 3 bases respectively, with 15 bases between them. The CDR3 runs to 16 residues.

This sequence joins TRBV14 and TRBJ1-1; D unresolved. The germline V gene encodes CDR1 SGHDN and CDR2 FVKESK. The CDR3 consists of 15 residues. Trimming pared 6 bases from V and 1 base from J, leaving 15 bases between. CDR3 nucleotide sequence: TGTGCCAGCAGTCACCTTGCCGGCTGGAACACTGAAGCTTTCTTT. Residues: CASSHLAGWNTEAFF.